This is a list of T cell receptor beta chains from one sample in a study of T cell repertoires in cytomegalovirus infection. TCRdb analysed the reads with MiXCR anew, one entry per CDR3 protein. The sample has some 700,000 distinct CDR3 sequences, less than 40% seen once. Sequencing was done on a sample of PBMCs. Receptors originate from a human donor in good health (CMV status not recorded). Some clones in this sample may be carry-over from other donors' samples. CDR3s include the opening cysteine and the closing phenylalanine or tryptophan. D genes are given only for firm matches. Size values are once, few and many counts, or a class for expanded clones, and some rows have none.

d_call	v_call	clone_size	j_call	cdr3_aa	cdr3_nt
-	TRBV5-5	few	TRBJ2-2	CASSGRQNTGELFF	TGTGCCAGCAGCGGGAGACAGAACACCGGGGAGCTGTTTTTT
TRBD1	TRBV5-1	-	TRBJ1-6	CASSFDPDRANSPLHF	TGCGCCAGCAGCTTCGACCCGGACAGGGCTAATTCACCCCTCCACTTT
TRBD2	TRBV7-2	many	TRBJ2-2	CASSLLAEINTGELFF	TGTGCCAGCAGCTTACTAGCGGAGATAAACACCGGGGAGCTGTTTTTT
-	TRBV14	-	TRBJ2-1	CASSQDWGTEGGSYNEQFF	TGTGCCAGCAGCCAAGATTGGGGGACGGAAGGTGGATCCTACAATGAGCAGTTCTTC
TRBD1	TRBV7-8	many	TRBJ1-1	CASSPTGGATAFF	TGTGCCAGCAGCCCTACAGGGGGTGCGACAGCTTTCTTT
-	TRBV7-2	-	TRBJ1-2	CSSSLEVRATGYTF	TGTTCCAGCAGCTTAGAGGTTCGAGCCACGGGCTACACCTTC
-	TRBV28	-	TRBJ1-5	CSSSEVRGDAYQPQHF	TGTTCCAGCAGTGAAGTGAGGGGGGACGCCTATCAGCCCCAGCATTTT
TRBD2	TRBV5-1	-	TRBJ2-3	CASSSSGSADTQYF	TGCGCCAGCAGCAGTAGCGGGTCGGCAGATACGCAGTATTTT
-	TRBV25-1	-	TRBJ1-2	CASSELGEAGYTF	TGTGCCAGCAGTGAGTTAGGGGAGGCAGGCTACACCTTC
-	TRBV5-6	-	TRBJ1-5	CASRSRDASNQPQHF	TGTGCCAGCCGCAGCAGGGATGCGAGCAATCAGCCCCAGCATTTT
-	TRBV7-9	few	TRBJ2-1	CASSFRKEFSNEQFF	TGTGCCAGCAGCTTTCGAAAGGAGTTCTCGAATGAGCAGTTCTTC
TRBD1	TRBV19	once	TRBJ1-5	CASSMERGHQPQHF	TGTGCCAGTAGTATGGAAAGGGGGCATCAGCCCCAGCATTTT
TRBD2	TRBV4-1	few	TRBJ2-2	CASSQGRSGGAAGELFF	TGCGCCAGCAGCCAAGGGAGAAGCGGGGGGGCCGCCGGGGAGCTGTTTTTT
-	TRBV20-1	few	TRBJ1-5	CSLAHGSRSNQPQHF	TGCAGTCTCGCCCACGGGAGCCGTAGCAATCAGCCCCAGCATTTT
-	TRBV6-6	few	TRBJ1-1	CASIWDRNTEAFF	TGTGCCAGCATCTGGGACCGGAACACTGAAGCTTTCTTT
-	TRBV18	-	TRBJ2-3	CASSRSSSTDTQYF	TGTGCCAGCTCACGGTCGTCGAGCACAGATACGCAGTATTTT
TRBD2	TRBV6-1	-	TRBJ2-7	CASKRGSGGLSYEQYF	TGTGCCAGCAAGAGAGGTAGCGGGGGCCTCTCCTACGAGCAGTACTTC
-	TRBV28	-	TRBJ2-5	CASSGFGWQQETQYF	TGTGCCAGCAGTGGGTTTGGTTGGCAGCAAGAGACCCAGTACTTC
-	TRBV4-1	-	TRBJ1-4	CASSPTTSTNEKLFF	TGCGCCAGCAGCCCAACCACCTCAACTAATGAAAAACTGTTTTTT
-	TRBV29-1	-	TRBJ1-2	CSVDGGAYGYTF	TGCAGCGTTGATGGGGGGGCCTATGGCTACACCTTC
-	TRBV7-2	many	TRBJ1-2	CASSSDRANYGYTF	TGTGCCAGCAGCTCGGACAGAGCTAACTATGGCTACACCTTC
-	TRBV28	many	TRBJ1-6	CASSLRLYNSPLHF	TGTGCCAGCAGTTTAAGACTATATAATTCACCCCTCCACTTT
-	TRBV18	-	TRBJ2-7	CASSPQASSYEQYF	TGTGCCAGCTCACCACAGGCAAGCTCCTACGAGCAGTACTTC
-	TRBV15	-	TRBJ2-1	CATSRVGGRITASSYNEQFF	TGTGCCACCAGCAGAGTGGGCGGGCGGATCACGGCGAGCTCCTACAATGAGCAGTTCTTC
TRBD2	TRBV6-2/TRBV6-3	few	TRBJ2-3	CASSYSMEPPSGTSGSITDTQYF	TGTGCCAGCAGTTACTCGATGGAACCCCCAAGCGGGACTAGCGGGAGTATTACAGATACGCAGTATTTT
-	TRBV28	-	TRBJ1-5	CASTYGVGRGNQPQHF	TGTGCCAGCACCTACGGGGTGGGCAGGGGCAATCAGCCCCAGCATTTT
-	TRBV20-1	-	TRBJ2-6	CSAQGSGTGANVLTF	TGCAGTGCCCAGGGGTCCGGGACTGGGGCCAACGTCCTGACTTTC
TRBD1	TRBV19	-	TRBJ1-1	CASSIIGQAGTEAFF	TGTGCCAGTAGTATAATTGGACAGGCGGGCACTGAAGCTTTCTTT
-	TRBV3-1	once	TRBJ2-2	CASSQRRTGELFF	TGTGCCAGCAGCCAGAGGAGAACCGGGGAGCTGTTTTTT
TRBD1	TRBV2	-	TRBJ1-1	CASKGQGMNTEAFF	TGTGCCAGCAAGGGACAGGGTATGAACACTGAAGCTTTCTTT
TRBD1	TRBV5-6	-	TRBJ1-5	CASSLLRDSRNQPQHF	TGTGCCAGCAGCTTGTTGCGGGACAGTCGAAATCAGCCCCAGCATTTT
TRBD2	TRBV20-1	-	TRBJ2-7	CSARDLMSGSLYEQYF	TGCAGTGCTAGAGATCTGATGAGCGGGAGTCTCTACGAGCAGTACTTC
-	TRBV7-8	-	TRBJ2-7	CASSSELRQGHEQYF	TGTGCCAGCAGCTCGGAGCTTCGGCAGGGGCACGAGCAGTACTTC
-	TRBV7-8	few	TRBJ2-2	CASSLARTVNTGELFF	TGTGCCAGCAGCTTAGCGAGGACAGTTAACACCGGGGAGCTGTTTTTT
TRBD1	TRBV28	many	TRBJ1-2	CASSLRQGNYGYTF	TGTGCCAGCAGTCTCCGACAGGGGAACTATGGCTACACCTTC
TRBD2	TRBV6-6	-	TRBJ2-1	CASSKFGSASSGSSYNEQFF	TGTGCCAGCAGTAAATTCGGCTCGGCGTCTAGCGGTAGCTCCTACAATGAGCAGTTCTTC
TRBD2	TRBV20-1	few	TRBJ2-2	CSARDLLAGLTGELFF	TGCAGTGCTAGAGATCTGCTAGCGGGCCTCACCGGGGAGCTGTTTTTT
-	TRBV3-1	-	TRBJ2-2	CASRSGGRNTGELFF	TGTGCCAGCAGATCGGGGGGCCGTAACACCGGGGAGCTGTTTTTT
-	TRBV2	-	TRBJ1-4	CASSVPEKLFF	TGTGCCAGCAGTGTGCCGGAAAAACTGTTTTTT
-	TRBV7-2	many	TRBJ2-7	CASRLGSGSYEQYF	TGTGCCAGCAGACTAGGATCGGGCTCCTACGAGCAGTACTTC
-	TRBV7-8	many	TRBJ2-3	CASSNQKLAPRTDTQYF	TGTGCCAGCAGCAATCAGAAGTTGGCGCCCCGCACAGATACGCAGTATTTT
TRBD2	TRBV2	-	TRBJ2-5	CASQGLTETQYF	TGTGCCAGTCAGGGACTAACAGAGACCCAGTACTTC
TRBD1	TRBV6-5	-	TRBJ1-2	CASTRGQGVSGYTF	TGTGCCAGCACCCGCGGACAGGGTGTAAGCGGCTACACCTTC
TRBD1	TRBV5-1	few	TRBJ1-1	CASSLGTGGALYTEAFF	TGCGCCAGCAGCTTGGGTACAGGGGGCGCGTTGTACACTGAAGCTTTCTTT
-	TRBV28	-	TRBJ1-2	CASRPGAQAPYGYTF	TGTGCCAGCAGGCCAGGGGCCCAGGCCCCCTATGGCTACACCTTC
TRBD2	TRBV7-2	few	TRBJ2-7	CASSFGLASGASSYEQYF	TGTGCCAGCAGCTTCGGTTTGGCTAGCGGGGCGAGCTCCTACGAGCAGTACTTC
-	TRBV28	-	TRBJ1-1	CASSSPRGPGANTEAFF	TGTGCCAGCAGTTCCCCGCGGGGGCCGGGAGCTAACACTGAAGCTTTCTTT
-	TRBV12-3/TRBV12-4	-	TRBJ1-1	CASSSDRDMGPMNTEAFF	TGTGCCAGCAGTTCGGACCGGGACATGGGGCCCATGAACACTGAAGCTTTCTTT
-	TRBV7-2	many	TRBJ2-7	CASREGATLEQYF	TGTGCCAGCAGGGAAGGGGCAACTTTGGAGCAGTACTTC
-	TRBV20-1	-	TRBJ2-7	CSARAAGGREFYEQYF	TGCAGTGCTAGAGCTGCCGGGGGGCGGGAGTTCTACGAGCAGTACTTC
-	TRBV14	-	TRBJ2-7	CASSQNLFTGQYF	TGTGCCAGCAGCCAAAACCTATTTACTGGGCAGTACTTC
TRBD1	TRBV11-2	-	TRBJ2-7	CASSMGQGYTYEQYF	TGTGCCAGCAGCATGGGACAGGGGTATACCTACGAGCAGTACTTC
-	TRBV19	-	TRBJ1-3	CASSKGLDSGNTIYF	TGTGCCAGTAGTAAGGGACTGGACTCTGGAAACACCATATATTTT
-	TRBV7-9	-	TRBJ2-7	CASSAKGDGYEQYF	TGTGCCAGCAGCGCCAAGGGGGACGGGTACGAGCAGTACTTC
-	TRBV20-1	-	TRBJ1-1	CSAAAGWGSLTEAFF	TGCAGTGCTGCGGCGGGTTGGGGTTCACTCACTGAAGCTTTCTTT